The 10 T cell receptor beta chains below all came from one sample that was sequenced in a study of beta chain features in type 1 diabetes. The investigators reverse transcribed all of the isolated RNA, so they sequenced expressed TCRB transcripts. Clones were read by immunoSEQ multiplex PCR, and TCRdb kept only the in-frame ones, dropping some. Here the sample spans some 220,000 clones, approximately 11% being singletons. Material: central memory CD4+ T cells from blood. All receptors come from a man aged 18 to 29 in good health.

The chain carries TRBV10-2 and TRBJ2-3, with 7 bases matching TRBD1. Trimming took 8 bases from V and 2 from J; bases not matched to a gene: 4. From germline, CDR1 is WSHSY and CDR2 SAAADI. The CDR3 covers 13 residues. The CDR3 region is CASWDRATDTQYF. Written as DNA, the CDR3 is TGCGCCAGCTGGGACAGAGCCACAGATACGCAGTATTTT.

This chain's CDR3 is CASSPCWWAPGDTQYF. The CDR3 bases are TGTGCCAGCAGCCCATGCTGGTGGGCCCCTGGGGATACGCAGTATTTT. This chain joins TRBV21-1 and TRBJ2-3; the table's D call TRBD1 went unverified against the DNA. TRBV21-1 is labeled a pseudogene. This CDR3 contains 16 residues.

V and J are TRBV28 and TRBJ2-5, with a tentative D call TRBD1 (5 bases). The V gene lost 5 bases and the J gene lost 7 bases, with 8 bases spanning the gap. This CDR3 spans 11 amino acids. Germline V gene data show CDR1 as MDHEN and CDR2 as SYDVKM. CDR3 amino acids: CASSPTGTQYF. CDR3 DNA: TGTGCCAGCAGTCCTACAGGGACCCAGTACTTC.

The J gene is TRBJ2-5, the V gene TRBV25-1, with 9 bases that match TRBD2. With the DNA end fitting TRBJ2-7 better, the J assignment may be wrong. Germline V gives CDR1 MGHDK, CDR2 SYGVNS. The CDR3 extends over 15 amino acids. CDR3 sequence reads: CASSPAGGPGREQYF. CDR3 nucleotides: TGTGCCAGTAGCCCAGCGGGAGGCCCCGGACGCGAGCAGTACTTC.

This clone appeared a few times. The chain recombines TRBV20-1 with TRBJ1-1; no clear D gene. Per germline, CDR1 DFQATT and CDR2 SNEGSKA (reference sequence). V dropped 4 bases and J dropped 7 bases, with 10 bases sitting between them. This CDR3 region has 11 residues. For the CDR3, the DNA is TGCAGTGCTATCAACCTGGTTGAAGCTTTCTTT. Amino acids: CSAINLVEAFF.

This clone has just a few counts. At one of its ends the junction is not consistent with the germline gene, which may arise from a read error. CDR3 sequence (DNA): TGTGCCAGCAGCTTGCGCGACAGGGCCTGGTCCTCCGAGCAGTACTTC. Translation: CASSLRDRAWSSEQYF. This chain joins TRBV5-6 and TRBJ2-7; TRBD1 matches 7 bases. The CDR3 extends over 16 amino acids. Germline V gives CDR1 SGHDT, CDR2 YYEEEE. The variable domain in full, with the rest retrieved from reference TRBV5-6 and TRBJ2-7, is DAGVTQSPTHLIKTRGQQVTLRCSPKSGHDTVSWYQQALGQGPQFIFQYYEEEERQRGNFPDRFSGHQFPNYSSELNVNALLLGDSALYLCASSLRDRAWSSEQYFGPGTRLTVT.

This clone was observed a few times. This chain joins TRBV7-6 and TRBJ2-7, with TRBD2 matching over 10 bases. Germline V lookup: CDR1 SGHVS, CDR2 FNYEAQ. V was pared by 6 bases and J by 2 bases, with 10 bases of the junction left unmatched. The CDR3 is 16 amino acids. CDR3 DNA sequence: TGTGCCAGCAGTCCCGGGACTAGCGAACACGCCTACGAGCAGTACTTC. Translation gives CASSPGTSEHAYEQYF.

The chain carries TRBV6-5 and TRBJ2-5; D is ambiguous. V was cut by 3 bases and J by 5 bases, with 10 bases left in between. The V gene's germline CDR1 is MNHEY and CDR2 SVGAGI. This CDR3 has 13 residues. DNA of the CDR3: TGTGCCAGCAGTTATCTGCGTATGGAGACCCAGTACTTC. Translating gives CASSYLRMETQYF.

As for this clone: Distinct nucleotide sequences in the sample also encode this CDR3. V gene TRBV18 combines with J gene TRBJ2-5; tentative D call: TRBD2 (6 bases). Per germline, CDR1 KGHSH and CDR2 LQKENI. The CDR3 consists of 12 residues. Trimming took off 2 bases at V and 5 bases at J, with 6 bases between the two ends. CDR3 DNA: TGTGCCAGCTCACCAGCGGGGGAGACCCAGTACTTC. Translated, it gives CASSPAGETQYF.

The chain combines TRBV29-1 with TRBJ2-5; D is undetermined. The CDR3 is 11 amino acids. Germline values: CDR1 SQVTM, CDR2 ANQGSEA. Trimming shortened V by 4 bases and J by 3 bases, and 6 bases separated the two germline ends. The CDR3 DNA is TGCAGCGTTGGGGTGGAAGAGACCCAGTACTTC. Protein: CSVGVEETQYF.